The 24 T cell receptor beta chains below were found in one sample sequenced in a study of early T cells in non-severe SARS-CoV-2 infection. MiXCR, run by TCRdb on the 5' RACE reads, gives a single entry per CDR3 protein. The table has roughly 80,000 distinct CDR3 sequences, 8.5% to 10% seen once; the top ten hold about 4.8%. Sequencing was done on a sample of whole blood. These receptors were obtained from an adult who was a healthcare worker with PCR-confirmed SARS-CoV-2 infection or an uninfected control (not recorded which).

The sample holds many counts of this clonotype. V gene TRBV5-1 combines with J gene TRBJ2-7; the match to TRBD2 covers 14 bases. This CDR3 has 16 residues. After removal of 4 bases from V and 6 bases from J, the junction contained 9 bases not matched to a gene. The germline CDR1 and CDR2 sequences are SGHRS and YFSETQ. The CDR3 is CASSVTGTSGSAEQYF. The CDR3 DNA reads as TGCGCCAGCAGCGTCACCGGGACTAGCGGGAGCGCCGAGCAGTACTTC.

Many counts were recorded for this clonotype. The CDR3 DNA sequence: TGTGCCTGGACGAGCGGGGCGGTTAAGGCCAACGTCCTGACTTTC. Encoded protein: CAWTSGAVKANVLTF. J is TRBJ2-6 and V is TRBV30; 7 positions match TRBD2. V lost 4 bases and J lost 6; bases outside the gene matches: 9. There are 15 residues in the CDR3. CDR1 is GTSNPN, CDR2 SVGIG, per germline (reference sequence).

This clonotype appeared many times. The CDR3 coding sequence is TGCGCCAGCAGTCAATCCCACCGACAGGCGAAAAACCCCCGCCAAGAGACCCAGTACTTC. It is translated as CASSQSHRQAKNPRQETQYF. The chain joins TRBV23-1 to TRBJ2-5; perhaps TRBD1 as D (6 bases). TRBV23-1 is assigned to the ORF class and has an uncertain function. V was cut by 0 bases and J by 1 base, with 24 bases left in between. The CDR3 runs 20 residues.

This clonotype occurred many times. The CDR3 region is CASSSWRSDTQYF. In DNA form, the CDR3 reads TGTGCCAGCAGCTCGTGGCGGTCAGATACGCAGTATTTT. The chain carries TRBV7-6 and TRBJ2-3; no reliable D call. V lost 4 bases, J lost 4 bases, and 9 bases lay in between. The CDR3 runs to 13 residues. Germline lookup yields CDR1 SGHVS and CDR2 FNYEAQ.

The chain is built from TRBV24-1 and TRBJ2-1; D is unresolved. V dropped 5 bases and J dropped 6 bases, with 13 bases sitting between them. Germline lookup yields CDR1 KGHDR and CDR2 SFDVKD. The CDR3 has 14 residues. The CDR3 is CATSGDPGFNEQFF. The CDR3 nucleotides read TGTGCCACCAGTGGGGATCCAGGATTCAATGAGCAGTTCTTC.

In its sample, this clonotype was seen a few times. The rearrangement uses TRBV30 and TRBJ2-7, with D tentatively TRBD1 (5 bases). V lost 3 bases and J lost 2, with 23 bases in between. Germline V gives CDR1 GTSNPN, CDR2 SVGIG (reference sequence). CDR3 length: 17 amino acids. The CDR3 DNA is TGTGCCTGGAGCATAACAAGGGCGGCAGGGCCCCCCTACGAGCAGTACTTC. Its translation: CAWSITRAAGPPYEQYF. The whole variable domain, remainder taken from reference TRBV30 and TRBJ2-7, is SQTIHQWPATLVQPVGSPLSLECTVEGTSNPNLYWYRQAAGRGLQLLFYSVGIGQISSEVPQNLSASRPQDRQFILSSKKLLLSDSGFYLCAWSITRAAGPPYEQYFGPGTRLTVT.

This clonotype was observed a handful of times. The V and J genes are TRBV7-6 and TRBJ2-1; the match to TRBD2 covers 12 bases. V was clipped by 5 bases and J by 7 bases; unmatched bases: 9. The CDR3 length is 16 residues. Germline CDR1 SGHVS, CDR2 FNYEAQ. CDR3 nucleotides: TGTGCCAGCAGCCGAGGCCTAGGACTAGCGGGGAATGAGCAGTTCTTC. Protein sequence: CASSRGLGLAGNEQFF.

In this sample, this clonotype turned up many times. This sequence joins TRBV6-1 and TRBJ2-1, with a weak D call TRBD2 (5 bases). Germline-derived CDR1 and CDR2 are MNHNS and SASEGT. The CDR3 covers 14 residues. The ends were cut back, 4 bases at V and 3 bases at J, with 10 bases in the middle. The CDR3 loop reads CASSVQRFYNEQFF. The CDR3 coding sequence is TGTGCCAGCAGTGTCCAGCGGTTCTACAATGAGCAGTTCTTC.

This clonotype has at least ten counts. The CDR3 spells CATSAGRRGNQPQHF. CDR3 DNA sequence: TGTGCCACCAGTGCAGGCAGGAGAGGCAATCAGCCCCAGCATTTT. This sequence joins TRBV24-1 and TRBJ1-5, with D unresolved. V dropped 5 bases and J dropped 2 bases, with 12 bases sitting between them. CDR1 and CDR2 (germline): KGHDR, SFDVKD. This CDR3 contains 15 residues.

This clonotype was found many times. This chain joins TRBV15 and TRBJ2-3; 12 bases fit TRBD2. CDR1 LNHNV and CDR2 YYDKDF come from the germline V gene (reference sequence). The CDR3 length is 15 residues. J gave up 3 bases and V 3 bases, and 1 base lay outside the gene matches. DNA for the CDR3: TGTGCCACCAGCAGGACTAGCGGGAGAACAGATACGCAGTATTTT. Residues: CATSRTSGRTDTQYF.

The rearrangement joins TRBV27 to TRBJ2-7; D is unclear. V dropped 3 bases and J dropped 7 bases, with 10 bases sitting between them. The CDR3 runs to 12 residues. Per germline, CDR1 MNHEY and CDR2 SMNVEV (reference sequence). The CDR3 here is CASSFWVKEQYF. DNA for the CDR3: TGTGCCAGCAGTTTTTGGGTAAAGGAGCAGTACTTC.

This clonotype showed up many times. V is TRBV24-1 and J is TRBJ1-4; D not resolved. Germline V gene lookup returns CDR1 KGHDR and CDR2 SFDVKD. The CDR3 contains 17 residues. V was shortened by 3 bases and J by 0 bases, with 13 bases between the two germline ends. The chain's CDR3 is CATSDGRTSATNEKLFF. The DNA of the CDR3 is TGTGCCACCAGTGATGGGAGAACGAGTGCAACTAATGAAAAACTGTTTTTT.

This clonotype was recorded many times. The V and J genes are TRBV3-1 and TRBJ2-1; 9 nucleotides agree with TRBD2. V was clipped by 5 bases and J by 9 bases; unmatched bases: 8. Germline V CDR1 and CDR2: LGHDT, YNNKEL (reference sequence). The CDR3 loop spans 14 amino acids. As DNA, the CDR3 is TGTGCCAGCAGCAGGAGGACTAGCGAGCCTGAGCAGTTCTTC. Amino acid sequence: CASSRRTSEPEQFF.

This clonotype came up many times. V usage is TRBV30 and J usage is TRBJ1-1; 7 bases map to TRBD1. The germline V gene has CDR1 GTSNPN and CDR2 SVGIG (reference sequence). This CDR3 comprises 14 residues. With V trimmed by 4 bases and J by 1 base, 6 bases remained unmatched. The CDR3, as DNA: TGTGCCTGGACAGGGGGGCTGGGGAACACTGAAGCTTTCTTT. Protein sequence: CAWTGGLGNTEAFF.

This clonotype has only a few counts. The chain joins TRBV6-5 to TRBJ2-3; 8 bases match TRBD1. Unmatched junction bases numbered 6, after V lost 7 bases and J lost 3 bases. CDR1 MNHEY and CDR2 SVGAGI come from the germline V gene. CDR3 length equals 14 residues. The CDR3 region is CASIGGQGTDTQYF. In DNA, the CDR3 is TGTGCCAGCATTGGCGGACAGGGAACAGATACGCAGTATTTT.

The rearrangement joins TRBV28 to TRBJ2-3, with 7 bases that match TRBD1. Germline V gene lookup returns CDR1 MDHEN and CDR2 SYDVKM. After removal of 5 bases from V and 6 bases from J, the junction contained 8 bases not matched to a gene. The CDR3 runs to 14 residues. The CDR3 protein is CASSTGAPEDTQYF. In nucleotides, the CDR3 is TGTGCCAGCAGTACAGGGGCCCCGGAGGATACGCAGTATTTT.

This clonotype was seen repeatedly, ten times or more. The chain joins TRBV27 to TRBJ2-3; D may be TRBD2 (6 bases). V gave up 5 bases and J gave up 1 base, with 13 bases separating them. In germline, CDR1 is MNHEY, CDR2 SMNVEV (reference sequence). CDR3 length equals 15 residues. CDR3 sequence: CASSPTSWGTDTQYF. CDR3 DNA sequence: TGTGCCAGCAGTCCGACTAGTTGGGGCACAGATACGCAGTATTTT.

This clonotype was picked up many times. The V and J genes are TRBV29-1 and TRBJ1-1; TRBD1 might be the D (5 bases). CDR1 SQVTM and CDR2 ANQGSEA come from the germline V gene. V was pared by 4 bases and J by 10 bases, with 19 bases between. The CDR3 covers 13 residues. As DNA, the CDR3 is TGCAGCGTTGGACTTATCGCCAACGGGGCAGCTTTCTTT. Residues: CSVGLIANGAAFF.

V and J are TRBV19 and TRBJ2-5, with D perhaps matching TRBD1 or TRBD2 (7 bases each). V lost 5 bases and J lost 4, with 20 bases in between. Germline V CDR1 and CDR2: LNHDA, SQIVND (reference sequence). CDR3 length: 16 residues. The DNA of the CDR3 is TGTGCCAGTAGTCCCAGGGGGGGGACAGCCTCAGAGACCCAGTACTTC. Translated, it gives CASSPRGGTASETQYF.

This clonotype was observed many times. The V call is TRBV7-2, the J call TRBJ2-7; weak D call: TRBD2 (5 bases). Trimming left V 1 base short and J 5 bases short, with 15 bases between. The CDR3 loop spans 15 amino acids. Germline CDR1 is SGHTA and CDR2 is FQGNSA. CDR3 nucleotides: TGTGCCAGCAGCTTAGGCCCCGGGAAGCCCCACGAGCAGTACTTC. Its protein is CASSLGPGKPHEQYF.

The chain carries TRBV5-1 and TRBJ2-2, with 9 bases that match TRBD1. The CDR3 loop spans 17 amino acids. Germline V gene sequence: CDR1 SGHRS, CDR2 YFSETQ. V shed 1 base and J 0 bases; nucleotides not matched to a gene: 4. CDR3 sequence reads: CASSLLTGGSNTGELFF. DNA of the CDR3: TGCGCCAGCAGCTTGCTTACAGGGGGCTCGAACACCGGGGAGCTGTTTTTT.

The CDR3 sequence: CASGWQGAHVQYF. CDR3 bases: TGTGCCAGTGGTTGGCAGGGGGCCCACGTGCAGTACTTC. The gene calls are TRBV19 and TRBJ2-7; 8 bases agree with TRBD1. Trimming removed 8 bases from V and 9 bases from J; junction bases left unmatched: 12. CDR1 and CDR2 from the germline V gene are LNHDA and SQIVND (reference sequence). The CDR3 extends over 13 amino acids.

This clonotype was picked up many times. This CDR3 is missing its conserved last phenylalanine or tryptophan, likely due to a read error. It is unclear where the CDR3 begins or ends on the DNA, so no DNA is shown, and the CDR3 is as TCRdb lists it. The chain links TRBV5-1 to TRBJ2-1; the table calls TRBD1, which could not be checked here. The CDR3 contains 11 residues when both ends are counted. The germline V gene has CDR1 SGHRS and CDR2 YFSETQ. The CDR3 region is CASSLEGGAFI.

At least ten counts were recorded for this clonotype. The chain couples TRBV9 to TRBJ1-6; possibly TRBD1 for D (5 bases). Deletions cut 4 bases from V and 4 bases from J, with 15 bases between. The CDR3 is 16 residues long. The V gene's germline CDR1 is SGDLS and CDR2 YYNGEE. In nucleotides, the CDR3 is TGTGCCAGCAGCTCGGGACCCCCCCTATATAATTCACCCCTCCACTTT. Its protein is CASSSGPPLYNSPLHF. Full variable domain (missing parts from reference TRBV9 and TRBJ1-6): DSGVTQTPKHLITATGQRVTLRCSPRSGDLSVYWYQQSLDQGLQFLIQYYNGEERAKGNILERFSAQQFPDLHSELNLSSLELGDSALYFCASSSGPPLYNSPLHFGNGTRLTVT.